The source of this T cell receptor beta chain is a study of cytomegalovirus exposure and HLA in healthy donors. Study-wide findings and caveats: Being productive about 90% or about 30% of the time was typical of most TCR beta V segments in an earlier analysis. Information on immune exposure was restricted to one variable (CMV serostatus). Cytomegalovirus association was assigned to approximately 180 TCR beta chains.

The CDR3 spans 13 residues. Germline V gene data show CDR1 as SNHLY and CDR2 as FYNNEI. Germline trimming cut 6 bases from V and 0 bases from J; bases unmatched to any gene: 1. A few counts support this clone. Its specificity is not known. It was with 60 Vbeta and 13 Jbeta primers that the PCR ran. Sequencing used immunoSEQ multiplex PCR; TCRdb keeps in-frame clones, though not all of them. The sample holds 90,000 to 120,000 clones, 60% to 80% seen once. The receptor was derived from a man in his sixties in good health and CMV-seropositive. The chain carries TRBV2 and TRBJ1-2; the match to TRBD1 covers 7 bases. Material for sequencing was PBMCs. The CDR3 here is CASRGQANYGYTF. The CDR3 bases are TGTGCCAGCAGAGGACAGGCTAACTATGGCTACACCTTC.